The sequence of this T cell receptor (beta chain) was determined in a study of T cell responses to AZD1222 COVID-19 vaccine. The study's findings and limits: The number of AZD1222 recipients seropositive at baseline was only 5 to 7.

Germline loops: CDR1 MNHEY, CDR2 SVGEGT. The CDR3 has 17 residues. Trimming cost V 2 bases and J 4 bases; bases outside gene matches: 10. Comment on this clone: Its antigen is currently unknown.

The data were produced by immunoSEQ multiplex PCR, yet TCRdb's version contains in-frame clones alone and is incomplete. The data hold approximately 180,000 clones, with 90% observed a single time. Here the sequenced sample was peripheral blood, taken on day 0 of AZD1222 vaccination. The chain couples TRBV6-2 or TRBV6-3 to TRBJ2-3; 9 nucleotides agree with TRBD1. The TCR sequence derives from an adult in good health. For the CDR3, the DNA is TGTGCCAGCAGTTACACCCTACGGGACAGGGCCTCAGATACGCAGTATTTT. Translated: CASSYTLRDRASDTQYF.